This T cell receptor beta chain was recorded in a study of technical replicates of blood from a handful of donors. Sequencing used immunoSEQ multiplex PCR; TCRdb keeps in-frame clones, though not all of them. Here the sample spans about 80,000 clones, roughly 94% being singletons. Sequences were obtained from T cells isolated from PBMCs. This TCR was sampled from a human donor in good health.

CDR3 in DNA: TGCGCCAGCAGCAGGGACAGGGGGCTAGGCGAGCAGTACTTC. Amino acid sequence: CASSRDRGLGEQYF. The chain links TRBV5-1 to TRBJ2-7, with 12 nucleotides matching TRBD1. The germline V gene encodes CDR1 SGHRS and CDR2 YFSETQ. The CDR3 extends over 14 amino acids. V trimming: 4 bases; J trimming: 6 bases; junction bases outside the gene matches: 5.